This note documents a single TCR beta chain sequence. Its antigen remains unidentified. The sample comes from a study of cytomegalovirus exposure and HLA in healthy donors. The study, taken as a whole, reports: According to the study, 180 or so TCR beta chains were cytomegalovirus-associated.

CDR1 SGHVS and CDR2 FQNEAQ come from the germline V gene. V lost 5 bases and J lost 2, with 12 bases in between. CDR3 length: 14 amino acids. Repertoires were generated with immunoSEQ multiplex PCR, while TCRdb's copy carries only in-frame clones and drops some. In the table there are 180,000 or so clones, 84% of which are singletons. The receptor was isolated from a young woman in good health and CMV-seropositive. The sequenced sample consisted of PBMCs. The chain uses TRBV7-8 and TRBJ2-5, with D perhaps TRBD1 (6 bases). DNA of the CDR3: TGTGCCAGCAGCCCTCGGACAGAACAAGAGACCCAGTACTTC. Translating gives CASSPRTEQETQYF.